This TCR beta chain derives from a study of T cell repertoires in cytomegalovirus infection. Turning to this clonotype: Its antigen remains unidentified.

From germline, CDR1 is MNHNS and CDR2 SASEGT. V shed 5 bases and J 3 bases; nucleotides not matched to a gene: 8. This CDR3 comprises 15 residues. TCRdb used MiXCR to reprocess the reads, holding one entry per CDR3 protein. This sample has 450,000 to 550,000 distinct CDR3 sequences, with about 42% found just once. The source is a human donor in good health (CMV status not recorded). Some clones in this sample may be carry-over from other donors' samples. The V and J genes are TRBV6-1 and TRBJ2-7; 9 nucleotides match TRBD2. The sample here was cultured PBMCs, taken from culture after CMV antigen stimulation. The CDR3 sequence is CASSRDSGGYYEQYF. The CDR3, as DNA: TGTGCCAGCAGTAGAGATAGCGGGGGATACTACGAGCAGTACTTC.